This T cell receptor beta chain was captured by sequencing in a study of CD8+ T cells in alopecia areata. Looking at the study overall: It was oral tofacitinib, at 5 to 10 mg twice daily, that treated patients received. Whole-study results and caveats: Shared TCR sequences were less clear between patients than in mice, possibly partly from HLA diversity.

The CDR3 has 16 residues. Per the germline V gene, CDR1 is MGHRA and CDR2 is YSYEKL. The V segment lost 0 bases and the J segment 4 bases; nucleotides outside the gene matches: 4. RNA extraction and reverse transcription yielded cDNA as sequencing template. Here immunoSEQ multiplex PCR was the method, and the copy in TCRdb shows in-frame clones only, minus some. The sample lists 140,000 to 150,000 clones; about 87% were seen once. Details on this clone: Antigen specificity is unknown.

The receptor comes from a human donor with alopecia areata. The rearrangement links TRBV4-1 to TRBJ1-1; 11 bases align to TRBD1. The specimen was CD8+ T cells sorted from blood, collected at week 0. Written as DNA, the CDR3 is TGCGCCAGCAGCCAAGATGGACAGGGGGCGGTCACTGAAGCTTTCTTT. It translates to CASSQDGQGAVTEAFF.